This T cell receptor beta chain originates from a study of T cells in Graves' hyperthyroidism and ophthalmopathy (dated by TCRdb to about 2019). Regarding the research as a whole: Peripheral blood samples were taken at the time of initial diagnosis, prior to any treatment. The paper reports TCR Vbeta CDR3 sequencing of 140 or so peripheral blood samples: around 45 ophthalmopathy, 70 to 85 hyperthyroidism and approximately 17 progressor patients. In addition, the study compared T-cell repertoires in thyroid tissue and in blood from six Graves' hyperthyroidism patients. The 90 to 100 discovery patients were randomly divided into training and test sets at a 7:3 ratio. An independent validation cohort of under 20 hyperthyroidism patients and about 16 patients who later progressed to ophthalmopathy tested prospective prediction of ophthalmopathy. Once sampling was done, hyperthyroidism patients were given methimazole at a starting dose of 30 mg daily, whereas ophthalmopathy patients were given high-dose intravenous methylprednisolone. To identify distinguishing TCR V-J signatures, a discovery cohort of 90 to 100 patients was used, comprising some 45 with Graves' ophthalmopathy and around 60 with stable Graves' hyperthyroidism. Beyond this particular receptor, the publication reports: Blood samples also contained most of the expanded thyroid clonotypes (frequency above 0.001), which suggests that blood repertoires may reflect thyroid immune responses. Sample size was not statistically predetermined, and blinding of investigators to group allocation was not performed. In validation, the model predicted progression to ophthalmopathy a median of about 5.9 months before onset, with approximately 71% sensitivity and roughly 73% specificity. Ophthalmopathy was separated from stable hyperthyroidism by a 13 V-J signature model, with around 90% sensitivity and about 81% specificity obtained in cross-validation and 80%/75% obtained in testing.

The TCR beta CDR3 regions were amplified from the RNA transcripts. For the first round of RT-PCR on the TCR CDR3, the HTBI primer set was used together with the Qiagen OneStep RT-PCR kit. Libraries were constructed in a second round of multiplex PCR, after which size selection and purification were carried out. The libraries were sequenced on an Illumina HiSeq2000 using paired-end 100 bp reads. The study's processing was this. SOAPnuke was used to process the raw data, removing reads that contained adapters or uncalled bases, had a mean Phred below 15, or lacked an exact match to the constant primer or identifier. High-quality paired reads were merged using COPE v1.2.5, and each unique nucleotide sequence was defined as a clonotype. MiTCR v1.1 was used to align clonotypes to the IMGT TRBV, TRBD and TRBJ reference segments. The analysis was restricted to V-J combinations with a frequency above 0.0001, which together covered 99% to 99.2% of the repertoires. A TCS score was defined as the ratio between F50 (clonal expansion) and ExV (chaos), using BLOSUM62-based TCRdist between CDR3 peptides within each V-J. Welch's t-statistics and random forest reduced roughly 530 V-J features to 13, which were used in a naive Bayes classifier (R e1071). TCRdb cleaned the public reads at Q25 with fastp, built clones with MiXCR and kept in-frame beta chains. Each entry is one CDR3 protein sequence, shown with its most common DNA and genes. The V and J calls and clone size come from TCRdb's table, not from the authors' own analysis. The sample has about 210,000 distinct CDR3 sequences on record, around 18% of them singletons. The biggest ten clones account for about two fifths of the sample.

Graves' hyperthyroidism was defined as stable when no progression to ophthalmopathy occurred over 18 months of follow-up. The hyperthyroidism patients were between 18 and 65 years old and newly diagnosed, with a disease duration of less than 2 months. The study excluded patients with uncontrolled infections, other autoimmune diseases, pregnancy or lactation. Diagnoses were established on the basis of clinical symptoms, serum thyroxine and TRAb, thyroid ultrasound, and orbital computed tomography. PBMCs were isolated from about 10 ml of fresh peripheral blood by Ficoll-Paque density gradient centrifugation. Total RNA was extracted with Trizol reagent, and quality was checked on an Agilent 2100 Bioanalyzer. This clonotype was detected ten times or more. No antigen is known for it. The record has no base qualities; no much larger clone is one base away. Ends trimmed: V by 6 bases, J by 5 bases; bases unmatched to a gene: 12. CDR1 and CDR2, per the germline V gene (reference sequence), are DFQATT and SNEGSKA. From cysteine to phenylalanine, the CDR3 is 15 amino acids long. Only the CDR3 DNA stays, 45 bases, in frame from base 1.

Recombination connected TRBV20-1 to TRBJ2-2; the central 7 bases match TRBD1. Sequences were obtained from blood. The sequence derives from a man aged 35 to 55 with Graves' hyperthyroidism. The bases read TGCAGTGCCACAGACGCAGACAGGGTTACCGGGGAGCTGTTTTTT. It is translated as CSATDADRVTGELFF.